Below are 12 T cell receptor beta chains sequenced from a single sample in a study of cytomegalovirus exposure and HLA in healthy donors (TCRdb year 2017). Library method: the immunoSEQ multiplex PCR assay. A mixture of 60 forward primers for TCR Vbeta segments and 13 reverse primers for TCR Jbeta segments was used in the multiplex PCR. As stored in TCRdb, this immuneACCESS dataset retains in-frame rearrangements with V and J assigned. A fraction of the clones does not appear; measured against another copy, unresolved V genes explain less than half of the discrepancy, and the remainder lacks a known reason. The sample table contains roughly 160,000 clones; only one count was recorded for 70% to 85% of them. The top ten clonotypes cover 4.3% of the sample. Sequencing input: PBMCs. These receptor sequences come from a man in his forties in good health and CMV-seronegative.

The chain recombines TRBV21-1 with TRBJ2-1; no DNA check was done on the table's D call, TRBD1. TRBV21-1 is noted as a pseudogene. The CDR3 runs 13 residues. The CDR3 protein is CASSKVSGSEQFF. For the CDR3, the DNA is TGTGCCAGCAGCAAAGTCTCAGGGTCCGAGCAGTTCTTC.

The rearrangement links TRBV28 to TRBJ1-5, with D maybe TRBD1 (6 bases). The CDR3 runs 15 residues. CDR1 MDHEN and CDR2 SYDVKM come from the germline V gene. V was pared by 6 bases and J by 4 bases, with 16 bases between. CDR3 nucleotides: TGTGCCAGCAGGCAACAGGACAGAAATAATCAGCCCCAGCATTTT. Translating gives CASRQQDRNNQPQHF.

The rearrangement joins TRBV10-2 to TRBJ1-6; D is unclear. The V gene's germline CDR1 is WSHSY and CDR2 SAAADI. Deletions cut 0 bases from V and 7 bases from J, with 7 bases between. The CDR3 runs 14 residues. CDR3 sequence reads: CASSESSENSPLHF. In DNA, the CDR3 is TGCGCCAGCAGTGAGTCGAGCGAAAATTCACCCCTCCACTTT.

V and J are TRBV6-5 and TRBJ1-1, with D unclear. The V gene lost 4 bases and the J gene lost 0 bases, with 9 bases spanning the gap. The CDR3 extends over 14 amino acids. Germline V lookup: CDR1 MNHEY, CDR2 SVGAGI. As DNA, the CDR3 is TGTGCCAGCAGTTCCCGGAGGGTGAACACTGAAGCTTTCTTT. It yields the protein CASSSRRVNTEAFF.

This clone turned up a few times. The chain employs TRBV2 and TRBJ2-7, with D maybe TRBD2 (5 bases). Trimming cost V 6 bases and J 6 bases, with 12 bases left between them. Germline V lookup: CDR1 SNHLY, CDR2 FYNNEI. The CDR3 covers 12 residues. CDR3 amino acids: CASRAGGAEQYF. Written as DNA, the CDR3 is TGTGCCAGCAGGGCAGGAGGAGCCGAGCAGTACTTC.

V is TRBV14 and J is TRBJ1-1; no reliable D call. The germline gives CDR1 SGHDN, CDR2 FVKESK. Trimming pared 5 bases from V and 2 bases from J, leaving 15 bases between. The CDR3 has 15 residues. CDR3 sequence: CASSIDGRGNTEAFF. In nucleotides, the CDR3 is TGTGCCAGCAGCATTGACGGAAGAGGTAACACTGAAGCTTTCTTT.

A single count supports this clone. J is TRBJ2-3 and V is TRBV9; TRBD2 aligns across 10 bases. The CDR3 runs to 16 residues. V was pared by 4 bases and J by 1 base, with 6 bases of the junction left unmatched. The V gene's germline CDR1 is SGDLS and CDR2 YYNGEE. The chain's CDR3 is CASSTSGTSGTDTQYF. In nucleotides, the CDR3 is TGTGCCAGCAGCACGTCCGGGACTAGCGGCACAGATACGCAGTATTTT. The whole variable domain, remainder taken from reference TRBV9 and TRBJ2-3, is DSGVTQTPKHLITATGQRVTLRCSPRSGDLSVYWYQQSLDQGLQFLIQYYNGEERAKGNILERFSAQQFPDLHSELNLSSLELGDSALYFCASSTSGTSGTDTQYFGPGTRLTVL.

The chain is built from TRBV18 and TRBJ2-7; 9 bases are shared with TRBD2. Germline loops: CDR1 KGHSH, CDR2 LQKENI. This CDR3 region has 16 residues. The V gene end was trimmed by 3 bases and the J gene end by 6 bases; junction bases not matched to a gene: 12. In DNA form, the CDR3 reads TGTGCCAGCTCACCGGACGGGCGGGGGGGCTCCGGCGAGCAGTACTTC. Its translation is CASSPDGRGGSGEQYF.

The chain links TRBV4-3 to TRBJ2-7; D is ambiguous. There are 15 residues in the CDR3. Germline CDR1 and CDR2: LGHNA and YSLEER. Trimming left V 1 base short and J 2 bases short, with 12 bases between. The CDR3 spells CASSQGLATTYEQYF. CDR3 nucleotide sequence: TGCGCCAGCAGCCAAGGACTCGCCACGACCTACGAGCAGTACTTC.

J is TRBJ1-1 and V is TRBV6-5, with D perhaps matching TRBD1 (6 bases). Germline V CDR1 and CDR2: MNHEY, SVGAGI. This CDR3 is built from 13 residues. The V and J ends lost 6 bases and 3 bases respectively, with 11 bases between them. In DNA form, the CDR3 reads TGTGCCAGCAGGAGGACAGAGGACACTGAAGCTTTCTTT. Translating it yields CASRRTEDTEAFF.

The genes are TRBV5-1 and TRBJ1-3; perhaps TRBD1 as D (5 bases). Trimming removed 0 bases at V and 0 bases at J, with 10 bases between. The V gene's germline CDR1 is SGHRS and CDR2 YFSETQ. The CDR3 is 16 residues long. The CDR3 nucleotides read TGCGCCAGCAGCTTGGAGGGTAGGGGCTCTGGAAACACCATATATTTT. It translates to CASSLEGRGSGNTIYF.

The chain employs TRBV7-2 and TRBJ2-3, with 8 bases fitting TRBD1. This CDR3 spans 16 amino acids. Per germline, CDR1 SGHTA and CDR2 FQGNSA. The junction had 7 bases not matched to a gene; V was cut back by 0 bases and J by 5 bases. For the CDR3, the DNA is TGTGCCAGCAGCTTAGCCGCAGGGGGCAAAATAGATACGCAGTATTTT. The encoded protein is CASSLAAGGKIDTQYF.